Listed below are T cell receptor beta chains from one sample, sequenced in a study of tumor-infiltrating lymphocytes in primary liver carcinoma. One entry per CDR3 protein, called by TCRdb with MiXCR from the multiplex PCR reads. The table records tens of thousands of distinct CDR3 sequences, around 70% of them present only once. The sequenced sample was liver tumor tissue from sampling region 1. These receptors originate from a middle-aged man with primary liver carcinoma and hepatitis B virus infection. The CDR3 runs from the conserved cysteine through the conserved F or W. D genes are given only for firm matches. Where a row states a size, it is once, few, many or the class of an expanded clone; other rows omit it.

V gene	D gene	clone size	J gene	CDR3 DNA	CDR3 protein
TRBV6-5	NA	NA	TRBJ2-7	TGTGCCAGCAGCCTGCTAGGGCCGAACTATTCGTGGACCTACGAGCAGTACTTC	CASSLLGPNYSWTYEQYF
TRBV5-4	TRBD2	few	TRBJ2-5	TGTGCCAGCAGCCCGGGGGGAACGTCAGAGACGCAGTACTTC	CASSPGGTSETQYF
TRBV11-2	TRBD2	NA	TRBJ2-1	TGTGCCAGCAGCTCAGGCTGGACTAGGAACTACAACGAGCAGTTCTTC	CASSSGWTRNYNEQFF
TRBV6-4	NA	NA	TRBJ2-2	TGCGCCAGCAGTGACTCGGACACCGGGGAGCTGTTATTT	CASSDSDTGELLF
TRBV10-3	NA	NA	TRBJ1-5	TGTGCCATCAAAAAGGACGGCGATAGCAATCAGCTCCAGCATTTT	CAIKKDGDSNQLQHF
TRBV20-1	NA	few	TRBJ2-2	TGCAGTGCTAGAGATTGGCAGCTGAACACCGGGGAGCTGTTTTTT	CSARDWQLNTGELFF
TRBV11-1	NA	NA	TRBJ2-3	TGTGCCAGCAGCCGGGATAGTGCCCGAGATGCGCAGTACTTT	CASSRDSARDAQYF
TRBV7-9	TRBD1	many	TRBJ2-5	TGTGCCAGCAGCTTAGTCGCGACAGGGGCAGAGACCCAGTACTTC	CASSLVATGAETQYF
TRBV7-3	NA	few	TRBJ2-1	TGTGCCAGCAGCTTAAATGCAGAGGTGCAGTTCTTC	CASSLNAEVQFF
TRBV7-2	TRBD2	NA	TRBJ2-7	TGTGTCAGCAGCTTAGAGGGCGGGAGGAACGAGCAGTACTTC	CVSSLEGGRNEQYF
TRBV7-9	NA	many	TRBJ1-3	TGTGCCAGCAGCTTAGCTCCAGCTGGAAACACCATATATTTT	CASSLAPAGNTIYF
TRBV4-1	NA	few	TRBJ2-1	TGTGCCAGCACTGCCTGGGAACAGGTGGTGAGTGAGCAGTTCTTC	CASTAWEQVVSEQFF
TRBV5-4	TRBD1	many	TRBJ2-5	TGTGCCAGCAGCTACCGACAGGGGAGAGGAGAGACCCAGTACTTC	CASSYRQGRGETQYF
TRBV6-5	NA	NA	TRBJ1-2	TGTGCCAGCAGATCTACATCGACAGTGGTGTATGTCTACACCTTC	CASRSTSTVVYVYTF
TRBV6-2/TRBV6-3	NA	NA	TRBJ2-6	TGTGCCAGCAGTGGGTGGGTCGACCTTGACTCTGGGGCCAACGTCCCGACTTTC	CASSGWVDLDSGANVPTF
TRBV11-2	NA	NA	TRBJ2-7	TGTGCTTGCACCCCCTTGGAAGCGGCCCACTACGAGCACTACTTC	CACTPLEAAHYEHYF
TRBV12-3/TRBV12-4	NA	many	TRBJ1-2	TGTGCCAGCAGTTACCAGGGTGGCTACACCTTC	CASSYQGGYTF
TRBV2	NA	NA	TRBJ2-1	TGTGCCAGCAGTGCTGATAGGGGGGGATACAATGAGCAGTTCTTC	CASSADRGGYNEQFF
TRBV6-5	NA	NA	TRBJ2-7	TGTGCCAGCAGTCGGGGGCCTGGCGAACAGTACTTC	CASSRGPGEQYF
TRBV4-1	NA	NA	TRBJ1-1	TGCGTCAGCAGCAGTTGGTTAGGGAACAGTGAAGCTTTCTTT	CVSSSWLGNSEAFF
TRBV29-1	NA	NA	TRBJ1-2	TGTAGCGCTGGGGGGACCTCGAGTGGCTACACCTTC	CSAGGTSSGYTF
TRBV10-3	NA	NA	TRBJ1-2	TGTGCCATCCCCCTCGTCGGGGCAGGAATTTGTGGCTACACCTTC	CAIPLVGAGICGYTF
TRBV12-3/TRBV12-4	NA	once	TRBJ2-1	TGTGCCAGTGGACAGAGCTCCAATGAGCAGTTCTTC	CASGQSSNEQFF
TRBV7-8	NA	NA	TRBJ2-7	TGTGCCAGCAGCCTGACAAGGTCCTACGAGCACTACTTC	CASSLTRSYEHYF
TRBV12-3/TRBV12-4	NA	many	TRBJ1-1	TGTGCCAGCAGTTTAGGGGGGCGGGGGACTGAAGCTTTCTTT	CASSLGGRGTEAFF
TRBV29-1	TRBD2	many	TRBJ2-1	TGCAGCGTTGAACTTGGCCAGGGGGGAACTAGCGGGCACTACAATGAGCAGTTCTTC	CSVELGQGGTSGHYNEQFF
TRBV29-1	NA	few	TRBJ2-7	TGCAGCGTTGTGGACAATCACTACGAGCAGTACTTC	CSVVDNHYEQYF
TRBV6-1	TRBD1	NA	TRBJ2-7	TGTGCCAGCAATACCGGGACAGAATTCCACGAGCAGTACTTC	CASNTGTEFHEQYF